Sequencing of this T cell receptor (beta chain) was carried out in a study of T cells after posttransplantation cyclophosphamide. Here immunoSEQ multiplex PCR was the method, and the copy in TCRdb shows in-frame clones only, minus some. This record lists about 33,000 clones, none seen once only, and the top ten clones contain about 4.4%. With 3 bases removed from V and 5 bases from J, the gap between germline ends came to 10 bases. The CDR3 extends over 13 amino acids. Germline V gene data show CDR1 as KGHSH and CDR2 as LQKENI. This clone was counted many times. Antigen specificity is unknown. Study-wide points: After PTCy, TRB diversity resembled that of CNI/methotrexate controls. Skin or GI-infiltrating T cells shared few TRB sequences with blood.

Sample: PBMCs. The origin of this receptor is a woman in her twenties or thirties in good health and a related stem cell transplant donor. The V gene is TRBV18, the J gene TRBJ1-1; a weak D match, TRBD1 (6 bases). The CDR3, as DNA: TGTGCCAGCTCACCCGACAGGTGGACTGAAGCTTTCTTT. Translating gives CASSPDRWTEAFF.